The rows below give T cell receptor beta chains drawn from one sample of a study of cytomegalovirus exposure and HLA in healthy donors. TCRdb's table, derived via immunoSEQ multiplex PCR, lists solely in-frame clones and lacks some. The sample lists some 87,000 clones, 60% to 80% occurring once. Sequencing was done on a sample of PBMCs. Receptor source: a woman in her forties or fifties in good health and CMV-seropositive. CDR3s include the opening cysteine and the closing phenylalanine or tryptophan. Each record gives: CDR3 DNA, CDR3 protein, CDR3 length, J gene, D gene, clone size, V gene. A D gene is named only where the DNA matches it firmly. Rows give clone size only sometimes, using once, few, many, or a class for an expanded clone.

DNA: TGCGCCAGCAGCTTTGGGCGGGGGGAAACTAATGAAAAACTGTTTTTT
CDR3: CASSFGRGETNEKLFF
length: 16
J: TRBJ1-4
D: NA
size: NA
V: TRBV5-1

DNA: TGTGCCAGCAGTCCCCAGGGCTCCTATGGCTACACCTTC
CDR3: CASSPQGSYGYTF
length: 13
J: TRBJ1-2
D: NA
size: NA
V: TRBV27

DNA: TGTGCCAGCAGTGAACAGGGAGATACGCAGTATTTT
CDR3: CASSEQGDTQYF
length: 12
J: TRBJ2-3
D: NA
size: NA
V: TRBV6-1

DNA: TGCGCCAGCAGCTTGATTTTCGGACTAGCGGGTAGTGAGCAGTTCTTC
CDR3: CASSLIFGLAGSEQFF
length: 16
J: TRBJ2-1
D: TRBD2
size: NA
V: TRBV5-1

DNA: TGCGCCAGCAGCTTGTGGCTAGCGGGAGAAAATGAGCAGTTCTTC
CDR3: CASSLWLAGENEQFF
length: 15
J: TRBJ2-1
D: TRBD2
size: NA
V: TRBV5-1

DNA: TGTGCCAGCAGTGACCGGGGATGGCAGCGATACAATGAGCAGTTCTTC
CDR3: CASSDRGWQRYNEQFF
length: 16
J: TRBJ2-1
D: NA
size: NA
V: TRBV6-4

DNA: TGTGCCAGCAGCTTAGATCCGTCAAACCGGGGCACAGATACGCAGTATTTT
CDR3: CASSLDPSNRGTDTQYF
length: 17
J: TRBJ2-3
D: NA
size: NA
V: TRBV11-2

DNA: TGCGCCAGCAGTGAGACGAGACAGGGAAACACTGAAGCTTTCTTT
CDR3: CASSETRQGNTEAFF
length: 15
J: TRBJ1-1
D: TRBD1
size: NA
V: TRBV10-2

DNA: TGTGCCAGCAGCCCGAACGCGGACAGGGCTGAGGAGACCCAGTACTTC
CDR3: CASSPNADRAEETQYF
length: 16
J: TRBJ2-5
D: TRBD1
size: NA
V: TRBV7-3

DNA: TGTGCCAGCAGCTCAAGGGGGCTCGGGGAGCAGTACTTC
CDR3: CASSSRGLGEQYF
length: 13
J: TRBJ2-7
D: TRBD1
size: NA
V: TRBV5-4

DNA: TGCGCCAGCAGCTTGGGACTAGCGGGAGAGTCGGGAGAGACCCAGTACTTC
CDR3: CASSLGLAGESGETQYF
length: 17
J: TRBJ2-5
D: TRBD2
size: NA
V: TRBV5-1

DNA: TGTGCCTGGAGTGTACGCTTAACGGGAGGAGGGAACACTGAAGCTTTCTTT
CDR3: CAWSVRLTGGGNTEAFF
length: 17
J: TRBJ1-1
D: NA
size: NA
V: TRBV30

DNA: TGTGCCAGCAGTCCCTCGACAGGGGCGGGGGCGGGCTACACCTTC
CDR3: CASSPSTGAGAGYTF
length: 15
J: TRBJ1-2
D: TRBD1
size: once
V: TRBV28

DNA: TGTGCCAGCAGTTTACGTGGACAGAATGAGCAGTTCTTC
CDR3: CASSLRGQNEQFF
length: 13
J: TRBJ2-1
D: NA
size: NA
V: TRBV27

DNA: TGTGCCAGCAGCCGACAGACACAAGAGACCCAGTACTTC
CDR3: CASSRQTQETQYF
length: 13
J: TRBJ2-5
D: NA
size: few
V: TRBV7-2

DNA: TGTGCCAGCAGCCCCAGACTAGCGGGAGGAATCGGGGAGCTGTTTTTT
CDR3: CASSPRLAGGIGELFF
length: 16
J: TRBJ2-2
D: TRBD2
size: NA
V: TRBV7-3

DNA: TGTGCCAGCAGCCAGGGGACAGGGGGCGGTTACGAGCAGTACTTC
CDR3: CASSQGTGGGYEQYF
length: 15
J: TRBJ2-7
D: TRBD1
size: NA
V: TRBV5-6

DNA: TGCGCCAGCAGCCGCCTTACCCGAGGGACACTCTCCTACGAGCAGTACTTC
CDR3: CASSRLTRGTLSYEQYF
length: 17
J: TRBJ2-7
D: NA
size: NA
V: TRBV4-1

DNA: TGTGCCATCAGTGGGTGGGGGACAGGGGTCCTTGACGAGCAGTACTTC
CDR3: CAISGWGTGVLDEQYF
length: 16
J: TRBJ2-7
D: TRBD1
size: few
V: TRBV10-3

DNA: TGTGCCAGTAGTAGCGCTAGCGGGAGGGTAGAGACCCAGTACTTC
CDR3: CASSSASGRVETQYF
length: 15
J: TRBJ2-5
D: TRBD2
size: NA
V: TRBV19

DNA: TGCGCCAGCAGCTTGGGGCCCGGAGGGACCTACAATGAGCAGTTCTTC
CDR3: CASSLGPGGTYNEQFF
length: 16
J: TRBJ2-1
D: NA
size: NA
V: TRBV5-1

DNA: TGTGCCAGCACCGTCAGCCTGAACAGGGACGGTGAAGCTTTCTTT
CDR3: CASTVSLNRDGEAFF
length: 15
J: TRBJ1-1
D: NA
size: NA
V: TRBV5-5

DNA: TGTGCCAGCAGCTCAACGGGACAGCAAACTGCGAACACCGGGGAGCTGTTTTTT
CDR3: CASSSTGQQTANTGELFF
length: 18
J: TRBJ2-2
D: TRBD1
size: few
V: TRBV7-3

DNA: TGTTCCAGCAGCTTAGAACTAGCGGACTACAATGAGCAGTTCTTC
CDR3: CSSSLELADYNEQFF
length: 15
J: TRBJ2-1
D: TRBD2
size: NA
V: TRBV7-9